This T cell receptor (beta chain) was sequenced during a study of vaccination and CD4 T cells after COVID-19. Overall study: Cells received overlapping spike peptides from SARS-CoV-2, HCoV-NL63, HCoV-OC43 and HCoV-229E as stimulation. Control wells got either CEFX epitopes, HIV-1 Nef peptides, or no peptide at all.

Trimming took 7 bases from V and 2 from J, leaving 17 bases between them. CDR3 length: 15 residues. Looked up from germline, CDR1 is LNHDA and CDR2 is SQIVND (reference sequence). As to treatment: roughly 11-day PBMC culture with coronavirus spike peptide pools or control peptides (ViraFEST assay). CD4+ T lymphocytes from the unexposed donor were collected before the COVID-19 pandemic (2011-2018). Cultures of PBMCs, approximately 2 million per well, were set up with roughly 10 IU/ml IL-2 and about 9.7 ug/ml peptide pools. Points on this clonotype: Its cognate antigen is unknown.

Researchers used the Oncomine TCR Beta short-read assay to sequence DNA from cultured CD4+ T cells. Investigators obtained genomic DNA by extraction from cultured CD4+ T cells. TCRdb called the PCR reads again in MiXCR, with one record for every CDR3 protein. The repertoire includes some 4,600 distinct CDR3 sequences, 45% to 70% of them detected once, and 40% sits in the top ten. The sample comprised CD4+ T cells from blood, cultured in vitro. The source is a human donor in good health. This chain connects TRBV19 to TRBJ1-2; D remains ambiguous. This chain's CDR3 is CASTTVGRVNYGYTF. The CDR3, as DNA: TGTGCCAGTACCACGGTGGGGAGGGTAAACTATGGCTACACCTTC.